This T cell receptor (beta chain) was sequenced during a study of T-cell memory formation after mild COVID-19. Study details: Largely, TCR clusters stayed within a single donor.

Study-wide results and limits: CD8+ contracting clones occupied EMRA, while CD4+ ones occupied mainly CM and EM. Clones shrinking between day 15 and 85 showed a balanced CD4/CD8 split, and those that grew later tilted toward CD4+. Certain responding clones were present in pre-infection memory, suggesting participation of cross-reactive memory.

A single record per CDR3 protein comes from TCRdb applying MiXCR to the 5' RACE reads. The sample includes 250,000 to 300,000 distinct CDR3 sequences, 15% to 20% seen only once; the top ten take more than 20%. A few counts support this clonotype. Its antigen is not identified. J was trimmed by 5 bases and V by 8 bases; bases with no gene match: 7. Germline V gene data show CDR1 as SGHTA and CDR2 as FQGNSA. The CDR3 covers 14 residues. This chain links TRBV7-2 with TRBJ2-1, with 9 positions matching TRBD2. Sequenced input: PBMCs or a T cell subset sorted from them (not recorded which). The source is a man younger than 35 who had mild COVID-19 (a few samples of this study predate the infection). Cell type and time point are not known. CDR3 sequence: CASRRTSANNEQFF. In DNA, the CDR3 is TGTGCCAGCCGAAGGACTAGCGCTAACAATGAGCAGTTCTTC. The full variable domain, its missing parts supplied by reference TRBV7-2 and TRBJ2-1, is GAGVSQSPSNKVTEKGKDVELRCDPISGHTALYWYRQSLGQGLEFLIYFQGNSAPDKSGLPSDRFSAERTGGSVSTLTIQRTQQEDSAVYLCASRRTSANNEQFFGPGTRLTVL.